This TCR beta chain came from a study of OX40 agonist ivuxolimab in advanced cancers. Only in-frame clones appear in the TCRdb table, and some are missing; sequencing was by immunoSEQ multiplex PCR. The sample has about 70,000 clones; roughly 87% are singletons. V gave up 0 bases and J gave up 2 bases, with 0 bases separating them. Germline V gives CDR1 SGHKS, CDR2 YYEKEE (reference sequence). This CDR3 spans 12 amino acids. The TCR was taken from an adult with an advanced solid tumor such as melanoma, head and neck, liver or kidney cancer. The source material was CD4+ or CD8+ T cells sorted from blood, sampled in a trial of the OX40 agonist ivuxolimab. This chain links TRBV5-5 with TRBJ1-5, with D unclear. CDR3 residues: CASSLGNQPQHF. CDR3 nucleotide sequence: TGTGCCAGCAGCTTGGGCAATCAGCCCCAGCATTTT.